The 4 T cell receptor beta chains presented below share a single source sample, sequenced in a study of T cell responses to AZD1222 COVID-19 vaccine. Profiling relied on immunoSEQ multiplex PCR, and the TCRdb table lists in-frame clones only, not all of them. The table records under 150,000 clones, roughly 87% of them present only once. Sequenced material: peripheral blood, taken on day 0 of AZD1222 vaccination. These receptors were obtained from an adult in good health.

This chain links TRBV9 with TRBJ1-1; 8 nucleotides agree with TRBD1. The CDR3 has 14 residues. Germline V gene lookup returns CDR1 SGDLS and CDR2 YYNGEE. After removal of 0 bases from V and 6 bases from J, the junction contained 4 bases not matched to a gene. The CDR3 DNA reads as TGTGCCAGCAGCGTAGACTCAGGGGGCCCTGAAGCTTTCTTT. Translating it yields CASSVDSGGPEAFF.

This clone was picked up a small number of times. This chain connects TRBV5-1 to TRBJ2-7, with D perhaps matching TRBD1 (5 bases). CDR1 is SGHRS, CDR2 YFSETQ, per germline. This CDR3 is built from 14 residues. Trimming cost V 4 bases and J 0 bases, with 11 bases left between them. The CDR3 region is CASSTGLYSYEQYF. In nucleotides, the CDR3 is TGCGCCAGCAGCACAGGATTATACTCCTACGAGCAGTACTTC.

The V gene is TRBV30, the J gene TRBJ2-1; 10 nucleotides align to TRBD2. From germline, CDR1 is GTSNPN and CDR2 SVGIG (reference sequence). CDR3 length equals 14 residues. Losses at the gene ends were 0 bases for V and 4 bases for J; bases not matched to a gene: 0. The CDR3 is CAWSVLAGYNEQFF. The CDR3 DNA follows: TGTGCCTGGAGTGTACTAGCGGGATACAATGAGCAGTTCTTC.

The CDR3 coding sequence is TGTGCCAGCAGTTTGGGTGGAGGGAGGCAGCCCCAGCATTTT. The encoded protein is CASSLGGGRQPQHF. This chain links TRBV28 with TRBJ1-5; D is unresolved. Trimming removed 3 bases from V and 7 bases from J, with 13 bases in between. The CDR3 is 14 amino acids. CDR1 is MDHEN and CDR2 is SYDVKM in the germline V gene.